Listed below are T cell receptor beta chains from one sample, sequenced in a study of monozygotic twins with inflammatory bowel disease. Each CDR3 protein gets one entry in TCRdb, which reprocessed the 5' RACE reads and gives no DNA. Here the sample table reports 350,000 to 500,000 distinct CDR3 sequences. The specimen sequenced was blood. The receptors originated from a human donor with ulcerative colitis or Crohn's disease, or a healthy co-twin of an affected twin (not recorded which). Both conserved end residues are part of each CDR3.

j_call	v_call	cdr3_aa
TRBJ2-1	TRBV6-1	CASSLHLAGDYNEQFF
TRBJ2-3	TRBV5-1	CASSWAGVSGGPTDTQYF
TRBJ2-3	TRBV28	CASNAATSTDTQYF
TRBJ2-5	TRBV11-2	CASSLVWRGALRQETQYF
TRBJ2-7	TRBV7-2	CASSSRAVLEQYF
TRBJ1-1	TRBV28	CASSFEGEAFF
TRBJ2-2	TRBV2	CASSEAWLQPGELFF
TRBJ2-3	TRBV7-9	CASSPMEGTVDTQYF
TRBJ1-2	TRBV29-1	CSVEFRLYGYTF
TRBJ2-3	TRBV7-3	CASSPTRDPGTDTQYF
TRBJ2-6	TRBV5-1	CASSLAGGAAGANVLTF
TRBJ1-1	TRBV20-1	CSARTGGEAFF
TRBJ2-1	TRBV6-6	CAGGGSSYNEQFF
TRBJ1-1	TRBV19	CASMVTGGNTEAFF
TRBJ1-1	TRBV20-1	CSATGQPQNTEAFF
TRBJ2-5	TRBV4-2	CASSQKSGGQETQYF
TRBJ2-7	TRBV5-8	CASSLEQDPVRNEQYF
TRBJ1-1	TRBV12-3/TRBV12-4	CASRRGQGREGGTEAFF
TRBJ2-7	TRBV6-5	CASSSRGGGSYEQYF
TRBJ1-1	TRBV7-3	CASSRYGDGTEAFF
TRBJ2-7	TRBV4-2	CASSHLRGLAGGLDGEQYF
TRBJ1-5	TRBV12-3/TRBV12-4	CASSLAGQGVQPQHF
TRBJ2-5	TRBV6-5	CASSQQQGATQYF
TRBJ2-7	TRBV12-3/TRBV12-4	CASSANPYEQYF
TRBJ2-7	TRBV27	CASSLYGGQTYEQYF
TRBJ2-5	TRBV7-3	CASSLGDHAQETQYF
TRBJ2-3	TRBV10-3	CAISARGSTDTQYF
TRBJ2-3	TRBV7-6	CASSFQTGGDTQYF